Listed here is a single T cell receptor (beta chain). No cognate antigen has been identified for it. Within one base of it there is no much larger clone, and no base qualities were kept. This sample was taken from a study of blood T cell repertoires in COVID-19 (dated by TCRdb to 2018 to 2020). Concerning the study at large: Collaborator samples came from the United States, Italy and Spain and covered acute and convalescent phases of COVID-19. The prospective study material was composed of cDNA or gDNA derived from T cells, B-cell-depleted T cells, or PBMCs. Subjects who had been exposed to COVID-19, were actively infected with it, or had recovered from it provided the deeply sampled blood TCRbeta repertoires that made up the dataset. A freely available public database, intended as a resource for researchers studying the immune response to SARS-CoV-2, is where the repertoires were released. Samples came from the ongoing ImmuneRACE study (first 160 participants) plus 1,254 subjects from 6 global collaborators. A de-identified subject ID, COVID-19 status, age in years and sex were almost always included in the sample metadata. Where available, HLA class I and class II types were obtained from metadata supplied by the sample provider rather than from assay-based typing. The research as a whole found: The quantity of clinical and demographic metadata differed by source and by participant and was supplied without curation.

The immunoSEQ Assay, a bias-controlled multiplex PCR, was used to amplify TCRbeta CDR3 regions from genomic DNA. In the source study's methods: Nucleated cell counts per sample were estimated from amplification of reference gene primers within the assay. To quantify the absolute abundance of each unique TCRbeta CDR3 rearrangement, sequence reads were collapsed and filtered. For each sample, productive Simpson clonality was calculated as the square root of Simpson's diversity index over productive rearrangements. Entries here come from immuneACCESS through TCRdb and include only in-frame sequences with V and J called. Some clones fail to appear in such tables; in the studies checked, an unresolved V gene covers under half of the shortfall, and the cause of the remainder is unknown. D and trimming were read from the DNA, whereas the V and J calls and clone size are those reported in that table. For this sample there are fewer than 200,000 clones; 70% to 85% appear just once. The leading ten clones occupy roughly 1.1% of the sample.

A second Seattle source provided samples from volunteer blood donors who had recovered from COVID-19. The collaborating institutions used their own protocols to collect whole blood in K2EDTA tubes. For TCRbeta analysis, collaborator samples were shipped as frozen whole blood, as isolated PBMCs, or as DNA extracted from either sample type. The CDR3 runs 13 residues from the cysteine to the phenylalanine. Only CDR3 DNA is held: 39 bases, read in frame from base 1. V sheds 3 bases and J sheds 7 bases, leaving 11 bases between their ends. Based on the germline V gene, the CDR1 and CDR2 sequences are MRHNA and SNTAGT.

This receptor chain uses TRBV6-4 and TRBJ2-3; no D gene is confidently identified. The sequence came from a man aged 55 to 70 who had recovered from COVID-19. The sample comprised peripheral blood. CDR3 protein: CASSESDINTQYF. In nucleotide form, the sequence is TGTGCCAGCAGTGAGAGTGACATCAATACGCAGTATTTT.